Listed here are 21 T cell receptor beta chains from one sample, sequenced in a study of blood T cell repertoires in COVID-19. The protocol was immunoSEQ multiplex PCR, while the TCRdb copy is restricted to in-frame clones and leaves out a portion. Of approximately 15,000 clones detected, around 90% appear once; the ten largest clones hold approximately 2.5%. Sequencing used peripheral blood. All receptors derive from a woman in her sixties or seventies in a cohort sampled during active or convalescent COVID-19.

The chain links TRBV30 to TRBJ1-2; 9 bases line up with TRBD1. This CDR3 spans 12 amino acids. The V gene's germline CDR1 is GTSNPN and CDR2 SVGIG (reference sequence). V trimming: 3 bases; J trimming: 5 bases; junction bases outside the gene matches: 1. CDR3 amino acids: CAWRQGAYGYTF. DNA of the CDR3: TGTGCCTGGAGACAGGGGGCGTATGGCTACACCTTC.

V is TRBV7-9 and J is TRBJ2-6; 7 nucleotides match TRBD1. Looked up from germline, CDR1 is SEHNR and CDR2 is FQNEAQ (reference sequence). This CDR3 region has 17 residues. With V trimmed by 5 bases and J by 3 bases, 10 bases remained unmatched. The CDR3 DNA reads as TGTGCCAGCAGCCTCCGGGACAGATCCCGTGGGGCCAACGTCCTGACTTTC. Protein sequence: CASSLRDRSRGANVLTF. Full variable domain (remainder filled in from reference TRBV7-9 and TRBJ2-6): DTGVSQNPRHKITKRGQNVTFRCDPISEHNRLYWYRQTLGQGPEFLTYFQNEAQLEKSRLLSDRFSAERPKGSFSTLEIQRTEQGDSAMYLCASSLRDRSRGANVLTFGAGSRLTVL.

J is TRBJ2-1 and V is TRBV28, with 9 bases lining up with TRBD2. Per the germline V gene, CDR1 is MDHEN and CDR2 is SYDVKM. V lost 6 bases, J lost 7 bases, and 4 bases stayed unmatched. The CDR3 loop spans 13 amino acids. Written as DNA, the CDR3 is TGTGCCAGCAGCGCGGGGGGGAAAAATGAGCAGTTCTTC. The encoded protein is CASSAGGKNEQFF.

V usage is TRBV24-1 and J usage is TRBJ1-5, with TRBD1 as a possible D gene (6 bases). Germline assignment: CDR1 KGHDR and CDR2 SFDVKD. The length of the CDR3 is 14 residues. V was cut by 6 bases and J by 9 bases, with 17 bases left in between. In DNA form, the CDR3 reads TGTGCCACCAGTCCCGGGGGGGGGCATCGGCCCCAGCATTTT. Residues: CATSPGGGHRPQHF.

The genes are TRBV10-1 and TRBJ2-4; 7 nucleotides align to TRBD1. The V gene's germline CDR1 is WNHNN and CDR2 SYGVQD (reference sequence). The CDR3 is made up of 13 amino acids. V was clipped by 5 bases and J by 4 bases; unmatched bases: 2. The CDR3 loop is CASSMGQKNIQYF. CDR3 nucleotide sequence: TGCGCCAGCAGTATGGGACAGAAAAACATTCAGTACTTC.

The rearrangement uses TRBV5-1 and TRBJ2-1, with 8 bases fitting TRBD1. Germline assignment: CDR1 SGHRS and CDR2 YFSETQ. Trimming removed 2 bases from V and 5 bases from J; junction bases left unmatched: 6. The CDR3 runs to 15 residues. The CDR3 loop is CASSFFGTGHNEQFF. In DNA, the CDR3 is TGCGCCAGCAGCTTCTTCGGGACAGGACACAATGAGCAGTTCTTC.

This clone showed up just once. V is TRBV28 and J is TRBJ2-7, with D possibly being TRBD2 (7 bases). Trimming took 3 bases from V and 1 from J, leaving 13 bases between them. The V gene's germline CDR1 is MDHEN and CDR2 SYDVKM. The CDR3 is 15 amino acids. The CDR3 reads CASSLGGGGSYEQYF. CDR3 in DNA: TGTGCCAGCAGTTTGGGAGGGGGGGGATCCTACGAGCAGTACTTC.

The chain recombines TRBV12-5 with TRBJ2-3; D is possibly TRBD2 (6 bases). V was trimmed by 6 bases and J by 3 bases, leaving 10 bases between them. The CDR3 is made up of 13 amino acids. Germline V lookup: CDR1 LGHNT, CDR2 FRNRAP. In DNA, the CDR3 is TGTGCTAGTGGCTCTGGGGGGACAGATACGCAGTATTTT. Translating gives CASGSGGTDTQYF.

Note on this clone: An end of the junction differs from the germline gene, which may be a read error. The rearrangement joins TRBV6-1 to TRBJ1-5; 8 bases match TRBD1. The germline gives CDR1 MNHNS, CDR2 SASEGT. The CDR3 spans 14 residues. The CDR3 loop is CASREGTGTQPQHF. Written as DNA, the CDR3 is TGTGCCAGCAGAGAAGGGACAGGCACTCAGCCCCAGCATTTT.

The V gene is TRBV11-2, the J gene TRBJ2-3; unclear D gene. The CDR3 totals 13 residues. The V end lost 5 bases, the J end lost 2 bases, and 8 bases lay between the germline ends. From germline, CDR1 is SGHAT and CDR2 FQNNGV. The CDR3 bases are TGTGCCAGCAGCATCCGGTACACAGATACGCAGTATTTT. Translated, it gives CASSIRYTDTQYF.

This chain uses TRBV6-2 or TRBV6-3 with TRBJ1-5, with TRBD1 identical over 10 bases. Germline V lookup: CDR1 MNHEY, CDR2 SVGEGT. V lost 6 bases to trimming and J lost 1 base; unmatched junction nucleotides: 3. The CDR3 runs 15 residues. This CDR3 is CASSQDRGSNQPQHF. CDR3 DNA sequence: TGTGCCAGCAGCCAGGACAGGGGGAGCAATCAGCCCCAGCATTTT.

V gene TRBV2 combines with J gene TRBJ2-1; 8 bases align to TRBD2. Germline V lookup: CDR1 SNHLY, CDR2 FYNNEI. V trimming: 7 bases; J trimming: 6 bases; junction bases outside the gene matches: 14. The CDR3 contains 16 residues. CDR3 loop: CASTLKGSGVGNEQFF. The CDR3 DNA sequence: TGTGCCAGCACTCTGAAGGGTAGCGGGGTAGGCAATGAGCAGTTCTTC.

The genes are TRBV28 and TRBJ2-7; 9 nucleotides match TRBD1. This CDR3 is built from 15 residues. V was pared by 5 bases and J by 3 bases, with 8 bases of the junction left unmatched. Looked up from germline, CDR1 is MDHEN and CDR2 is SYDVKM. The CDR3 spells CASSPPGQGIYEQYF. Here the CDR3 DNA reads TGTGCCAGCAGTCCTCCGGGACAGGGAATCTACGAGCAGTACTTC.

This chain uses TRBV28 with TRBJ2-3; 12 positions match TRBD2. V gave up 3 bases and J gave up 5 bases; unmatched junction bases: 3. CDR1 is MDHEN and CDR2 is SYDVKM in the germline V gene. CDR3 length: 15 amino acids. The CDR3 loop is CASSFLAGGQDTQYF. The CDR3 DNA follows: TGTGCCAGCAGTTTTCTAGCGGGGGGGCAAGATACGCAGTATTTT.

The CDR3 DNA follows: TGTGCCAGCAGTTCCCTGCCGGGACAGGGTTACAATGAGCAGTTCTTC. It is translated as CASSSLPGQGYNEQFF. This chain connects TRBV28 to TRBJ2-1, with TRBD1 identical over 9 bases. V lost 4 bases to trimming and J lost 4 bases; unmatched junction nucleotides: 8. The CDR3 runs to 16 residues. Germline CDR1 is MDHEN and CDR2 is SYDVKM.

The chain couples TRBV12-3 or TRBV12-4 to TRBJ1-2; no reliable D call. CDR3 length: 12 amino acids. V lost 6 bases to trimming and J lost 2 bases, with 7 bases between them. CDR3 amino acids: CASRNLNYGYTF. Written as DNA, the CDR3 is TGTGCCAGCAGAAATCTGAACTATGGCTACACCTTC.

The rearrangement uses TRBV7-9 and TRBJ1-1, with D possibly being TRBD1 (5 bases). The germline gives CDR1 SEHNR, CDR2 FQNEAQ (reference sequence). The germline V and J ends were trimmed by 0 bases and 4 bases, with 9 bases remaining between them. The CDR3 covers 14 residues. The CDR3 DNA reads TGTGCCAGCAGCTTAGCGCTTAGGGGCACTGAAGCTTTCTTT. It yields the protein CASSLALRGTEAFF.

The chain is built from TRBV11-2 and TRBJ2-5, with D maybe TRBD1 (7 bases). The V end was cut by 6 bases, the J end by 4 bases, with 15 bases between. The CDR3 sequence is 14 residues long. Germline V lookup: CDR1 SGHAT, CDR2 FQNNGV. Here the CDR3 reads CASRERQGGETQYF. In DNA, the CDR3 is TGTGCCAGCAGAGAGAGACAGGGAGGAGAGACCCAGTACTTC.

This clone has only one observation. J is TRBJ2-7 and V is TRBV5-1, with 9 bases that match TRBD2. The germline gives CDR1 SGHRS, CDR2 YFSETQ. The CDR3 covers 16 residues. Trimming removed 3 bases from V and 0 bases from J; junction bases left unmatched: 7. Here the CDR3 DNA reads TGCGCCAGCAGCTCGAGCGGGGGGACCTACTCCTACGAGCAGTACTTC. Translating gives CASSSSGGTYSYEQYF.

The chain uses TRBV3-1 (or the pseudogene TRBV3-2) and TRBJ2-5; tentatively, D is TRBD2 (5 bases). V lost 0 bases and J 1 base, leaving 15 bases between the germline ends. This CDR3 has 17 amino acids. The germline gives CDR1 LGHDT, CDR2 YNNKEL (reference sequence). CDR3 sequence: CASSQEEGRTVQETQYF. CDR3 coding DNA: TGTGCCAGCAGCCAAGAAGAGGGCAGGACGGTCCAAGAGACCCAGTACTTC.

The J gene is TRBJ1-1, the V gene TRBV6-5; D is unresolved. The length of the CDR3 is 13 residues. V dropped 7 bases and J dropped 5 bases, with 14 bases sitting between them. From germline, CDR1 is MNHEY and CDR2 SVGAGI. The CDR3 DNA sequence: TGTGCCAGCATGCGGGAGGGAGGGACTGAAGCTTTCTTT. Protein sequence: CASMREGGTEAFF.